This entry lists 21 T cell receptor beta chains sequenced from one sample in a study of graft-versus-host responses after intestinal transplantation. No antigen has been assigned to these receptors. Libraries were prepared by immunoSEQ multiplex PCR; TCRdb keeps only in-frame clonotypes and omits some of them. The table records some 64,000 clones, roughly nine tenths of them present only once. The starting material was unstimulated CD8+ T cells sorted from spleen or lymph node cells, obtained before transplant. Source of these receptors: a human donor who was the organ donor for an intestinal transplant.

The chain links TRBV7-8 to TRBJ1-3; D is ambiguous. V was clipped by 5 bases and J by 0 bases, with 17 bases between them. Per germline, CDR1 SGHVS and CDR2 FQNEAQ. The CDR3 spans 17 residues. In DNA, the CDR3 is TGTGCCAGCAGCCCTTATTCCCCGCAGGACTCTGGAAACACCATATATTTT. Its protein product is CASSPYSPQDSGNTIYF.

The V and J genes are TRBV10-1 and TRBJ1-2; no reliable D call. The V gene's germline CDR1 is WNHNN and CDR2 SYGVQD (reference sequence). CDR3 size: 14 residues. Between the trimmed V and J ends, which lost 5 bases and 8 bases, there was a span of 18 bases. The CDR3 region is CASSHRDPKSGYTF. The DNA of the CDR3 is TGCGCCAGCAGTCACCGGGATCCCAAGAGCGGCTACACCTTC.

Written as DNA, the CDR3 is TGTGCCAGCAGTTACTCGGTTGCAAGGGGAGGCAATGAGCAGTTCTTC. It is translated as CASSYSVARGGNEQFF. J is TRBJ2-1 and V is TRBV6-6; possible D gene TRBD2, 6 bases. The CDR3 is made up of 16 amino acids. CDR1 MNHNY and CDR2 SVGAGI come from the germline V gene (reference sequence). Trimming pared 0 bases from V and 6 bases from J, leaving 15 bases between.

Notes on this clone: The junction departs from germline at one end; a sequencing error may be responsible. The CDR3: CASSPLWRGVQETQYF. The CDR3 coding sequence is TGTGCTAGCAGCCCCCTTTGGAGGGGCGTCCAAGAGACCCAGTACTTC. J is TRBJ2-5 and V is TRBV7-7; perhaps TRBD2 as D (6 bases). CDR3 size: 16 residues. CDR1 is SSHAT, CDR2 FNYEAQ, per germline (reference sequence).

J is TRBJ2-2 and V is TRBV9; TRBD2 is a possible D gene (6 bases). CDR1 is SGDLS and CDR2 is YYNGEE in the germline V gene. V was cut by 0 bases and J by 6 bases, with 9 bases left in between. CDR3 size: 14 residues. CDR3 sequence reads: CASSVGGGPGELFF. DNA for the CDR3: TGTGCCAGCAGCGTAGGGGGAGGCCCCGGGGAGCTGTTTTTT. Complete variable domain (other parts from reference TRBV9 and TRBJ2-2): DSGVTQTPKHLITATGQRVTLRCSPRSGDLSVYWYQQSLDQGLQFLIQYYNGEERAKGNILERFSAQQFPDLHSELNLSSLELGDSALYFCASSVGGGPGELFFGEGSRLTVL.

The genes are TRBV7-8 and TRBJ1-2; D not certain. With 4 bases removed from V and 0 bases from J, the gap between germline ends came to 21 bases. Germline lookup yields CDR1 SGHVS and CDR2 FQNEAQ. The CDR3 is 18 amino acids. CDR3 in amino acids: CASSSWTAGVPANYGYTF. The CDR3, as DNA: TGTGCCAGCAGCTCCTGGACCGCGGGCGTTCCAGCTAACTATGGCTACACCTTC.

This chain links TRBV9 with TRBJ2-2; 7 positions agree with TRBD2. CDR3 size: 16 residues. V lost 1 base to trimming and J lost 2 bases; unmatched junction nucleotides: 5. Germline CDR1 reads SGDLS; CDR2 reads YYNGEE. The CDR3 DNA follows: TGTGCCAGCAGCGTAAGCCTAGCGGTTAACACCGGGGAGCTGTTTTTT. It is translated as CASSVSLAVNTGELFF.

The rearrangement links TRBV6-1 to TRBJ1-3; 7 bases are shared with TRBD1. Germline V gene sequence: CDR1 MNHNS, CDR2 SASEGT. With V trimmed by 2 bases and J by 2 bases, 6 bases remained unmatched. The CDR3 length is 16 residues. The CDR3 coding sequence is TGTGCCAGCAGTGAATTTGTCGACAGGGCTGGAAACACCATATATTTT. Translated, it gives CASSEFVDRAGNTIYF.

The chain joins TRBV15 to TRBJ2-1, with TRBD1 matching over 8 bases. Germline-derived CDR1 and CDR2 are LNHNV and YYDKDF (reference sequence). The CDR3 has 14 residues. V shed 5 bases, J shed 5 bases, and the junction held 5 bases outside the gene matches. Written as DNA, the CDR3 is TGTGCCACCAGCTCGGACAGGGTGGACAATGAGCAGTTCTTC. It yields the protein CATSSDRVDNEQFF.

The chain recombines TRBV5-4 with TRBJ2-1; TRBD2 is a possible D gene (6 bases). Germline lookup yields CDR1 SGHNT and CDR2 YYREEE (reference sequence). The CDR3 consists of 12 residues. V lost 5 bases to trimming and J lost 7 bases, with 10 bases between them. CDR3 nucleotides: TGTGCCAGCAGGTCACTAGCTAATGAGCAGTTCTTC. Amino acid sequence: CASRSLANEQFF.

The chain has TRBV7-3 and TRBJ2-1; a possible D gene is TRBD1 (6 bases). Trimming removed 3 bases from V and 6 bases from J, with 9 bases in between. This CDR3 is 13 amino acids long. Germline CDR1 is SGHTA and CDR2 is FQGTGA. The CDR3 region has the DNA TGTGCCAGCAGCTTCCTACAGGGCAATGAGCAGTTCTTC. It translates to CASSFLQGNEQFF.

This clone showed up just once. The chain carries TRBV28 and TRBJ1-1; the D is unclear. V was cut by 3 bases and J by 6 bases, with 5 bases left in between. Per germline, CDR1 MDHEN and CDR2 SYDVKM. This CDR3 comprises 11 residues. The CDR3 DNA reads TGTGCCAGCAGTTTTGGGCCTGAAGCTTTCTTT. Amino acids: CASSFGPEAFF.

The V gene is TRBV2, the J gene TRBJ2-1; 12 nucleotides align to TRBD2. The length of the CDR3 is 16 residues. CDR1 SNHLY and CDR2 FYNNEI come from the germline V gene. V lost 3 bases, J lost 8 bases, and 8 bases stayed unmatched. The CDR3 region has the DNA TGTGCCAGCAGTGATTTACCTAGCGGGAGGGCCTATGAGCAGTTCTTC. Residues: CASSDLPSGRAYEQFF.

V gene TRBV18 combines with J gene TRBJ2-7; tentatively, D is TRBD1 (7 bases). CDR3 size: 16 residues. CDR1 KGHSH and CDR2 LQKENI come from the germline V gene. The V gene lost 5 bases and the J gene lost 2 bases, with 19 bases spanning the gap. The CDR3 is CASSSKRWRGPYEQYF. Written as DNA, the CDR3 is TGTGCCAGCTCATCGAAACGGTGGAGGGGGCCCTACGAGCAGTACTTC.

This chain joins TRBV29-1 and TRBJ1-2; 11 nucleotides agree with TRBD1. CDR1 is SQVTM and CDR2 is ANQGSEA in the germline V gene. After removal of 6 bases from V and 1 base from J, the junction contained 4 bases not matched to a gene. CDR3 length equals 14 residues. This CDR3 reads CSVGTGGLNYGYTF. CDR3 sequence (DNA): TGCAGCGTCGGGACAGGGGGGCTTAACTATGGCTACACCTTC.

The chain employs TRBV11-2 and TRBJ2-2; 10 bases agree with TRBD2. Unmatched junction bases numbered 14, after V lost 8 bases and J lost 5 bases. The germline V gene has CDR1 SGHAT and CDR2 FQNNGV. The CDR3 consists of 17 residues. CDR3 amino acids: CASARTSGAFGTGELFF. The CDR3 nucleotides are TGTGCCAGCGCTCGAACTAGCGGGGCCTTTGGAACCGGGGAGCTGTTTTTT.

This rearrangement joins TRBV29-1 to TRBJ1-1; D is uncertain. Trimming pared 6 bases from V and 1 base from J, leaving 9 bases between. This CDR3 comprises 12 residues. Germline V gives CDR1 SQVTM, CDR2 ANQGSEA. The CDR3 coding sequence is TGCAGCGTGAGACACCCGAACACTGAAGCTTTCTTT. As protein: CSVRHPNTEAFF.

The rearrangement joins TRBV6-5 to TRBJ2-6; 7 bases are a match to TRBD1. The germline gives CDR1 MNHEY, CDR2 SVGAGI. The CDR3 sequence is 16 residues long. V lost 2 bases, J lost 2 bases, and 3 bases stayed unmatched. CDR3 sequence reads: CASSYGTEPGANVLTF. CDR3 bases: TGTGCCAGCAGTTACGGGACAGAACCTGGGGCCAACGTCCTGACTTTC.

J is TRBJ2-1 and V is TRBV9; 12 bases are a match to TRBD2. CDR1 and CDR2 (germline): SGDLS, YYNGEE. The CDR3 is made up of 15 amino acids. V shed 4 bases and J 3 bases; nucleotides not matched to a gene: 2. The CDR3 here is CASSPSGRVYNEQFF. The CDR3 nucleotides read TGTGCCAGCAGCCCTAGCGGGAGGGTCTACAATGAGCAGTTCTTC.

This clone has a single count. The chain employs TRBV29-1 and TRBJ2-3, with D unclear. Trimming removed 8 bases from V and 3 bases from J, with 15 bases in between. The CDR3 is 13 residues long. Germline lookup yields CDR1 SQVTM and CDR2 ANQGSEA. The CDR3: CSTIGALTDTQYF. The CDR3, as DNA: TGCAGCACTATTGGCGCCCTGACAGATACGCAGTATTTT.

V usage is TRBV5-4 and J usage is TRBJ1-1; D remains unclear. Germline lookup yields CDR1 SGHNT and CDR2 YYREEE (reference sequence). V lost 4 bases and J 5 bases, leaving 6 bases between the germline ends. CDR3 length: 11 amino acids. CDR3 region: CASSDTTEAFF. The CDR3 region has the DNA TGTGCCAGCAGCGACACTACTGAAGCTTTCTTT.